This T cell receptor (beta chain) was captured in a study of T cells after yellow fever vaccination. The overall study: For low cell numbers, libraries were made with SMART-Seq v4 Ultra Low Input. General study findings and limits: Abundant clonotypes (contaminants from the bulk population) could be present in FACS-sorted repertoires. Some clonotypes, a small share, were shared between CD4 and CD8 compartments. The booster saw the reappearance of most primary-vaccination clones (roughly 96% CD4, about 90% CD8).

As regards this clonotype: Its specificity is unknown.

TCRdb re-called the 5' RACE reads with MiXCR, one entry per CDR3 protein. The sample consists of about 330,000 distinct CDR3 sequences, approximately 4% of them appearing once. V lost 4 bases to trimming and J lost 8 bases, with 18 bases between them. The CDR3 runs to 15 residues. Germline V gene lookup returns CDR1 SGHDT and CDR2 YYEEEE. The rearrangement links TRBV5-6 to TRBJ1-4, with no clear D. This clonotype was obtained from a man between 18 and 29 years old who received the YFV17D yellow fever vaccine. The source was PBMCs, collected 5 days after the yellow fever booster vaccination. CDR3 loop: CASSPTRYSKEKLFF. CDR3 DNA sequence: TGTGCCAGCAGCCCTACCAGATACAGCAAAGAAAAACTGTTTTTT.